Each of the 8 T cell receptor beta chains below was sequenced from the same sample in a study of cytomegalovirus exposure and HLA in healthy donors. Use of 60 Vbeta and 13 Jbeta primers characterized the PCR. Assay: immunoSEQ multiplex PCR; the TCRdb copy retains only in-frame clones and omits some. The sample has roughly 120,000 clones, less than 80% seen once. The sequenced sample consisted of PBMCs. The source is a man aged 45-60 years in good health and CMV-seronegative.

The V call is TRBV30, the J call TRBJ2-7; D not certain. The V and J ends lost 2 bases and 2 bases respectively, with 22 bases between them. The germline CDR1 and CDR2 sequences are GTSNPN and SVGIG (reference sequence). The CDR3 is 17 residues long. Here the CDR3 reads CAWSQPYVAENPYEQYF. In DNA form, the CDR3 reads TGTGCCTGGAGTCAGCCGTACGTGGCGGAGAACCCCTACGAGCAGTACTTC.

This chain joins TRBV28 and TRBJ2-7; 10 nucleotides align to TRBD1. This CDR3 comprises 15 residues. V trimming: 5 bases; J trimming: 3 bases; junction bases outside the gene matches: 7. Per germline, CDR1 MDHEN and CDR2 SYDVKM. CDR3 sequence: CASSTPGQGSYEQYV. Here the CDR3 DNA reads TGTGCCAGCAGTACGCCGGGACAGGGGAGCTACGAGCAGTACGTC.

CDR3 loop: CASSPGGVAGGLRGFF. CDR3 nucleotides: TGTGCCAGCAGCCCAGGGGGAGTAGCGGGGGGCTTAAGGGGGTTCTTC. This chain connects TRBV7-2 to TRBJ2-1, with 10 bases lining up with TRBD2. V was clipped by 5 bases and J by 15 bases; unmatched bases: 19. The CDR3 consists of 16 residues. Germline CDR1 and CDR2: SGHTA and FQGNSA.

The chain has TRBV14 and TRBJ2-2; TRBD2 matches 10 bases. The J segment lost 7 bases and the V segment lost 4 bases, leaving 12 bases of the junction unmatched. The CDR3 runs to 17 residues. Germline assignment: CDR1 SGHDN and CDR2 FVKESK. The chain's CDR3 is CASSRGPAGGPGGELFF. The CDR3 nucleotides read TGTGCCAGCAGCCGCGGGCCAGCGGGGGGGCCAGGCGGGGAGCTGTTTTTT.

CDR3 region: CASTVAGLGGETQYF. Here the CDR3 DNA reads TGTGCCAGCACAGTAGCGGGGTTAGGCGGGGAGACCCAGTACTTC. The chain has TRBV9 and TRBJ2-5, with 8 bases that match TRBD2. Trimming at V came to 6 bases and at J to 5 bases, leaving 12 bases not matched to a gene. This CDR3 has 15 residues. Germline V lookup: CDR1 SGDLS, CDR2 YYNGEE.

This clone came up a few times. The chain has TRBV2 and TRBJ2-3; D unclear. CDR1 is SNHLY, CDR2 FYNNEI, per germline. V was trimmed by 8 bases and J by 0 bases, leaving 12 bases between them. This CDR3 is built from 14 residues. CDR3 in DNA: TGTGCCAGCCGCCGAGAAACTAGCACAGATACGCAGTATTTT. It codes for CASRRETSTDTQYF. Full variable domain (outside the CDR3, taken from reference TRBV2 and TRBJ2-3): EPEVTQTPSHQVTQMGQEVILRCVPISNHLYFYWYRQILGQKVEFLVSFYNNEISEKSEIFDDQFSVERPDGSNFTLKIRSTKLEDSAMYFCASRRETSTDTQYFGPGTRLTVL.

The V and J genes are TRBV2 and TRBJ1-1; no definite D call. From germline, CDR1 is SNHLY and CDR2 FYNNEI. There are 14 residues in the CDR3. Trimming cost V 7 bases and J 0 bases, with 12 bases left between them. The CDR3 nucleotides read TGTGCCAGCAAAAGAACAGAGATGAACACTGAAGCTTTCTTT. Translation gives CASKRTEMNTEAFF.

This chain joins TRBV5-8 and TRBJ1-5, with D hard to call. This CDR3 has 13 residues. Germline V lookup: CDR1 SGHTS, CDR2 YDEGEE. The V gene lost 4 bases and the J gene lost 4 bases, with 9 bases spanning the gap. As DNA, the CDR3 is TGTGCCAGCAGCCTACTTCGAAATCAGCCCCAGCATTTT. It encodes CASSLLRNQPQHF. The variable domain in full, completed from reference TRBV5-8 and TRBJ1-5, reads EAGVTQSPTHLIKTRGQQATLRCSPISGHTSVYWYQQALGLGLQFLLWYDEGEERNRGNFPPRFSGRQFPNYSSELNVNALELEDSALYLCASSLLRNQPQHFGDGTRLSIL.